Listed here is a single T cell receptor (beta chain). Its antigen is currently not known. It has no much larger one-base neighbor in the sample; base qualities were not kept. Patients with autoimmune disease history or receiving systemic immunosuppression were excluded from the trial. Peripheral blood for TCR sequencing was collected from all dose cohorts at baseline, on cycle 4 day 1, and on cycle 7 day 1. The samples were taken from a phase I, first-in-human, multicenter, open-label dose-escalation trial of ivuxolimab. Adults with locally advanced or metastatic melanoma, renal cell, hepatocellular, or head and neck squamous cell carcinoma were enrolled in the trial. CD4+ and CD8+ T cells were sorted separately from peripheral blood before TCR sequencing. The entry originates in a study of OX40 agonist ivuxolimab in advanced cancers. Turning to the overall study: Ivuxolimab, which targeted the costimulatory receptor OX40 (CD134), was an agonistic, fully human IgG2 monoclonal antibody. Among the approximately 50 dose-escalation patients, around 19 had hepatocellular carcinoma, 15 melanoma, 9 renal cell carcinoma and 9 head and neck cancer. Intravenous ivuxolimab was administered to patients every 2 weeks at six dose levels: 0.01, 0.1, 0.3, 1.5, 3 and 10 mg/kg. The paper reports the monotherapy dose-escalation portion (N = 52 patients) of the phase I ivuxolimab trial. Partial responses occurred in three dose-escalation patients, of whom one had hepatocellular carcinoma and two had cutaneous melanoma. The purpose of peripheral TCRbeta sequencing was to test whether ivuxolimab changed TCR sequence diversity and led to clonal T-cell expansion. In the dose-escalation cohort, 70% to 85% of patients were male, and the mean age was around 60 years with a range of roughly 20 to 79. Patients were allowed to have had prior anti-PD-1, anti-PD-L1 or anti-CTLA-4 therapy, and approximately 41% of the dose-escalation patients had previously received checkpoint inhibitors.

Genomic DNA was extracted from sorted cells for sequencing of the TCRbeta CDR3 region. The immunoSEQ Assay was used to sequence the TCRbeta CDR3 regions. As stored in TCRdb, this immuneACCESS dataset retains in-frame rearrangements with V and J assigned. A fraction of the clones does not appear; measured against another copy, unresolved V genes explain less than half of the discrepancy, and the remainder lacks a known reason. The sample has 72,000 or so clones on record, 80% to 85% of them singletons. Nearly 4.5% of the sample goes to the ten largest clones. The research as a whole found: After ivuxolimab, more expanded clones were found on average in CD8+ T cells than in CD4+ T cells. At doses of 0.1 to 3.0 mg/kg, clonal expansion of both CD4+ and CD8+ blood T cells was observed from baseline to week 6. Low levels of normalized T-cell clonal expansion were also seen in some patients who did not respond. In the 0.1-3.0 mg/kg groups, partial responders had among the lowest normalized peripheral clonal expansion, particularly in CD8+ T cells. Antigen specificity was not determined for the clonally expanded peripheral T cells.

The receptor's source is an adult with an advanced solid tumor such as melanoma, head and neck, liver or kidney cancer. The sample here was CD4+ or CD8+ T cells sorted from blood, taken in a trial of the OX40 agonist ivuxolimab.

CDR3 sequence: CASSVGRGWGRGISSYGYTF. The nucleotide sequence is TGTGCCAGCAGCGTAGGAAGGGGCTGGGGCAGGGGAATATCGTCCTATGGCTACACCTTC. Recombination joined TRBV9 with TRBJ1-2; a tentative D match to TRBD1 spans 6 bases. The germline V gene provides CDR1 SGDLS and CDR2 YYNGEE. Its CDR3 holds 20 amino acids, cysteine through phenylalanine. CDR3 DNA only is kept here, 60 bases in frame from base 1. V drops 0 bases and J drops 4 bases, leaving 28 bases in between.